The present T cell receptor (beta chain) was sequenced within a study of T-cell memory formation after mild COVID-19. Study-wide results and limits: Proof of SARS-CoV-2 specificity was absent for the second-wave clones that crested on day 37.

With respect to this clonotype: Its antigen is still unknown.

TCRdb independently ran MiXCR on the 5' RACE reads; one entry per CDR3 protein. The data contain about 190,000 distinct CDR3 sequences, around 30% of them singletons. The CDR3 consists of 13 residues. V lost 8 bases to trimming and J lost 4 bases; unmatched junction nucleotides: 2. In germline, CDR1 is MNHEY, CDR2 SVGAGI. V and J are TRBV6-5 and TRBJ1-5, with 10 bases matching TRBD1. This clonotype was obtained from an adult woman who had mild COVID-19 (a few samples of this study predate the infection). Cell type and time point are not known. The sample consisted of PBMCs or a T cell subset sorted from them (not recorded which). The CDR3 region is CASGQGGNQPQHF. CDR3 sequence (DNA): TGTGCCAGCGGACAGGGGGGGAATCAGCCCCAGCATTTT.